The clone carrying this T cell receptor (beta chain) was observed once. The germline V gene encodes CDR1 MNHNS and CDR2 SASEGT. This CDR3 region has 17 residues. The V end lost 3 bases, the J end lost 0 bases, and 16 bases lay between the germline ends. This record comes from a study of blood T cell repertoires in COVID-19. As for the study in general: Researchers got acute and convalescent COVID-19 samples from the United States, Italy and Spain. In each case, the material was cDNA or gDNA derived from T cells, B-cell-depleted T cells, or PBMCs.

In the original processing: The authors estimated nucleated cell counts from reference gene primer amplification. The method was immunoSEQ multiplex PCR; TCRdb's version includes in-frame clones alone and lacks a portion of them. That table furnishes V, J and clone size, whereas the DNA furnished D and trimming. The table shows more than 250,000 clones, with approximately 80% occurring only once. The clonotype originates from a human donor in a cohort sampled during active COVID-19. Sequencing was carried out using peripheral blood. The chain couples TRBV6-1 to TRBJ2-3; TRBD2 might be the D (6 bases). CDR3 sequence: CASSEGMGGWSTDTQYF. CDR3 nucleotides: TGTGCCAGCAGTGAGGGAATGGGGGGATGGAGCACAGATACGCAGTATTTT.